What follows describes a single T cell receptor beta chain. The antigen is not known. This entry belongs to a study of monozygotic twins with inflammatory bowel disease. The CDR3 has 12 amino acids. The V gene's germline CDR1 is MNHEY and CDR2 SVGEGT. Study-wide points: Repertoire similarity was not found to differ between concordant and discordant twins, possibly from limited power. The analysis failed to separate different T cell subtypes.

TCRdb reprocessed the 5' RACE reads and keeps a single row for each CDR3 protein, giving no DNA. The sample holds 350,000 to 400,000 distinct CDR3 sequences. This clonotype was sampled from a human donor with ulcerative colitis or Crohn's disease, or a healthy co-twin of an affected twin (not recorded which). The material sequenced was blood. The V call is TRBV6-2 or TRBV6-3, the J call TRBJ2-1; without DNA, the TCRdb call of TRBD2 cannot be checked. The CDR3 loop reads CASRPSGGEQFF.